This T cell receptor (delta chain) came from a study of γδ T cells in repeated Plasmodium falciparum infection. For the study at large: Age- and gender-matched Australian children served as comparison for malaria-exposed Malian children. Timepoints: baseline, immediately before selected infections, and 21 days after every infection. Study-wide points: Repeated controlled infections reportedly drove waves of new clonotype selection in Vdelta2-negative, mostly Vdelta1+, gammadelta repertoires.

TCRdb re-called the multiplex PCR reads with CATT. This table holds about 93,000 delta-chain clones, 0.75% to 1% found once. Bulk repertoires came from Vgamma9/Vdelta2+ or Vdelta2-negative gammadelta T cells flow-sorted from PBMC. Germline CDR1 reads GEAIGNYY; CDR2 reads EKD. The CDR3 length is 17 residues. This clone was observed a handful of times. Its cognate antigen is unknown. Only one base separates this from a far larger clonotype, so it likely reflects a read error. This CDR3 is also generated by other DNA sequences in the sample. Material for sequencing was gamma-delta T cells from blood. No J gene call was made, and the V gene is TRDV2; the table's D call, TRDD3, was not checked against the DNA. This sequence originates from a pool of human donors (malaria-infected and uninfected, not separated). CDR3 sequence: CACDTLGDSGETDKLIF. CDR3 coding DNA: TGTGCCTGTGACACACTGGGGGATTCGGGTGAGACCGATAAGCTCATCTTT.